One and the same sample provided the 19 T cell receptor beta chains below, sequenced in a study of patients and donors after allogeneic stem cell transplantation. Using its own MiXCR run on the RT-PCR reads, TCRdb lists one record per CDR3 protein. This table holds about 57,000 distinct CDR3 sequences, roughly 15% found once. The material sequenced was blood, either unsorted or a sorted T cell fraction (not recorded which). The receptors shown here come from a human donor who was either an allogeneic HSCT recipient or a stem cell or donor lymphocyte infusion donor (not recorded which). It is not recorded whose cells these are; they may come from a transplant donor.

The chain employs TRBV5-6 and TRBJ2-7; no clear D. Germline V gene sequence: CDR1 SGHDT, CDR2 YYEEEE. V was trimmed by 0 bases and J by 5 bases, leaving 12 bases between them. The CDR3 has 14 residues. Here the CDR3 DNA reads TGTGCCAGCAGCTTGGTAGGGTTTGGCGACGAGCAGTACTTC. Its translation is CASSLVGFGDEQYF.

The V call is TRBV14, the J call TRBJ2-6; 8 nucleotides match TRBD1. The V gene's germline CDR1 is SGHDN and CDR2 FVKESK. This CDR3 is built from 18 residues. The trim removed 6 bases at V and 0 bases at J, leaving 10 bases unmatched. The CDR3 nucleotides are TGTGCCAGCAGGGGACAGGACGAATCCTTCTCTGGGGCCAACGTCCTGACTTTC. Its translation: CASRGQDESFSGANVLTF.

Judged by abundance, this clonotype is medium-sized. The chain recombines TRBV5-1 with TRBJ2-1; the D gene is possibly TRBD2 (6 bases). Trimming left V 7 bases short and J 4 bases short, with 18 bases between. Per the germline V gene, CDR1 is SGHRS and CDR2 is YFSETQ. The CDR3 is 15 amino acids. DNA for the CDR3: TGCGCCAGCTCCCCCGGGGAGGCTCTTTACAATGAGCAGTTCTTC. This gives the protein CASSPGEALYNEQFF. The full variable domain, rest sourced from reference TRBV5-1 and TRBJ2-1, is KAGVTQTPRYLIKTRGQQVTLSCSPISGHRSVSWYQQTPGQGLQFLFEYFSETQRNKGNFPGRFSGRQFSNSRSEMNVSTLELGDSALYLCASSPGEALYNEQFFGPGTRLTVL.

The gene calls are TRBV5-1 and TRBJ1-3, with D possibly being TRBD1 (5 bases). The CDR3 has 15 residues. In germline, CDR1 is SGHRS, CDR2 YFSETQ. V lost 0 bases and J 3 bases, leaving 10 bases between the germline ends. The CDR3 coding sequence is TGCGCCAGCAGCTTGGTACAGGCAGATGGAAACACCATATATTTT. It encodes CASSLVQADGNTIYF.

This clonotype was counted only a few times. The J gene is TRBJ2-5, the V gene TRBV6-5; D is perhaps TRBD1 (5 bases). V was cut by 4 bases and J by 5 bases, with 20 bases left in between. The CDR3 extends over 16 amino acids. CDR1 MNHEY and CDR2 SVGAGI come from the germline V gene. The CDR3 nucleotides are TGTGCCAGCAGTTCCTCCCAACCCTACAACAGGGAGACCCAGTACTTC. It specifies CASSSSQPYNRETQYF.

This clonotype was counted between two and nine times. The CDR3 coding sequence is TGCAGCGTCCGCAGGGGGCCCTCCTACAATGAGCAGTTCTTC. Translation: CSVRRGPSYNEQFF. J is TRBJ2-1 and V is TRBV29-1; TRBD1 matches 8 bases. Germline CDR1 is SQVTM and CDR2 is ANQGSEA. The CDR3 is made up of 14 amino acids. V dropped 6 bases and J dropped 0; count of bases not matched to a gene: 4.

DNA of the CDR3: TGTGCCAGCAGCACTAGCGGCCAAGAGACCCAGTACTTC. This codes for CASSTSGQETQYF. The chain is built from TRBV9 and TRBJ2-5; TRBD2 aligns across 8 bases. Germline CDR1 is SGDLS and CDR2 is YYNGEE. This CDR3 has 13 amino acids. J gave up 1 base and V 4 bases, and 0 bases lay outside the gene matches. Full variable domain (rest looked up from reference TRBV9 and TRBJ2-5): DSGVTQTPKHLITATGQRVTLRCSPRSGDLSVYWYQQSLDQGLQFLIQYYNGEERAKGNILERFSAQQFPDLHSELNLSSLELGDSALYFCASSTSGQETQYFGPGTRLLVL.

This clonotype has a count of ten or more. J is TRBJ2-5 and V is TRBV7-9; D gene ambiguous. CDR1 is SEHNR, CDR2 FQNEAQ, per germline (reference sequence). V was shortened by 1 base and J by 1 base, with 7 bases between the two germline ends. CDR3 length: 14 amino acids. This chain's CDR3 is CASSLGVFQETQYF. CDR3 in DNA: TGTGCCAGCAGCTTAGGGGTCTTCCAAGAGACCCAGTACTTC.

The rearrangement uses TRBV7-9 and TRBJ2-7, with 7 bases aligning to TRBD2. With V trimmed by 5 bases and J by 6 bases, 10 bases remained unmatched. Germline CDR1 SEHNR, CDR2 FQNEAQ (reference sequence). This CDR3 is built from 14 residues. The CDR3 DNA sequence: TGTGCCAGCAGCGAGATGTGGGAGGGCGGCGAGCAGTACTTC. Translation gives CASSEMWEGGEQYF.

Only a few counts were recorded for this clonotype. This chain uses TRBV11-3 with TRBJ1-1, with TRBD1 as a possible D gene (6 bases). The CDR3 runs 14 residues. The V and J ends lost 3 bases and 3 bases respectively, with 11 bases between them. Germline-derived CDR1 and CDR2 are SGHNT and YENEEA. The CDR3 DNA sequence: TGTGCCAGCAGCTTGGGGAGGGGGGACACTGAAGCTTTCTTT. Protein product: CASSLGRGDTEAFF.

The chain is built from TRBV12-3 or TRBV12-4 and TRBJ2-6, with 9 bases identical to TRBD1. The CDR3 spans 16 residues. J gave up 0 bases and V 9 bases, and 6 bases lay outside the gene matches. The CDR3 loop is CASQTGGLSGANVLTF. CDR3 sequence (DNA): TGTGCCAGTCAAACAGGGGGCCTCTCTGGGGCCAACGTCCTGACTTTC.

This clonotype was seen at least ten times. This chain links TRBV5-6 with TRBJ1-2, with 7 bases fitting TRBD1. J was trimmed by 4 bases and V by 4 bases; bases with no gene match: 4. The CDR3 contains 13 residues. Germline values: CDR1 SGHDT, CDR2 YYEEEE. The DNA for the CDR3 is TGTGCCAGCAGCCCGACAGGGATCTATGGCTACACCTTC. This translates into CASSPTGIYGYTF.

The genes are TRBV5-1 and TRBJ2-1, with D perhaps given as TRBD1 or TRBD2 (6 bases each). The CDR3 is 15 residues long. Germline lookup yields CDR1 SGHRS and CDR2 YFSETQ. V was trimmed by 0 bases and J by 7 bases, leaving 14 bases between them. As DNA, the CDR3 is TGCGCCAGCAGCTTGGAAGTCCAGGGGAGGAATGAGCAGTTCTTC. Translated, it gives CASSLEVQGRNEQFF.

The V and J genes are TRBV20-1 and TRBJ2-3, with 7 bases fitting TRBD1. The CDR3 covers 15 residues. Germline CDR1 and CDR2: DFQATT and SNEGSKA (reference sequence). With 0 bases clipped from V and 5 bases from J, the junction kept 8 bases outside the gene matches. The DNA of the CDR3 is TGCAGTGCTAGAGATTGGGGACAGATCATAGATACGCAGTATTTT. As protein: CSARDWGQIIDTQYF.

This clonotype was observed many times. V is TRBV27 and J is TRBJ1-1, with D perhaps matching TRBD1 (6 bases). Germline V gene data show CDR1 as MNHEY and CDR2 as SMNVEV (reference sequence). The V end lost 6 bases, the J end lost 4 bases, and 18 bases lay between the germline ends. The CDR3 has 15 amino acids. The CDR3 DNA follows: TGTGCCAGCAGCCTTGGGGCGGAAGGGGGCACTGAAGCTTTCTTT. It specifies CASSLGAEGGTEAFF.

This clonotype was observed a handful of times. The chain links TRBV5-1 to TRBJ2-1; D might be TRBD1 (6 bases). The ends were cut back, 4 bases at V and 3 bases at J, with 8 bases in the middle. The CDR3 is 13 amino acids. The V gene's germline CDR1 is SGHRS and CDR2 YFSETQ. The CDR3 bases are TGCGCCAGCAGCAGGGACATCTACAATGAGCAGTTCTTC. Translating it yields CASSRDIYNEQFF. The full variable domain, with the rest looked up from reference TRBV5-1 and TRBJ2-1, is KAGVTQTPRYLIKTRGQQVTLSCSPISGHRSVSWYQQTPGQGLQFLFEYFSETQRNKGNFPGRFSGRQFSNSRSEMNVSTLELGDSALYLCASSRDIYNEQFFGPGTRLTVL.

Here the CDR3 reads CAISKRGQEVQETQYF. The CDR3 DNA follows: TGTGCCATCTCTAAAAGGGGGCAGGAGGTCCAAGAGACCCAGTACTTC. The chain couples TRBV10-3 to TRBJ2-5; TRBD1 matches at 7 bases. Trimming at V came to 8 bases and at J to 1 base, leaving 13 bases not matched to a gene. In germline, CDR1 is ENHRY, CDR2 SYGVKD. The length of the CDR3 is 16 residues.

This clonotype was detected many times. The gene calls are TRBV11-2 and TRBJ1-2; 8 bases line up with TRBD1. CDR3 length: 14 residues. CDR1 and CDR2 (germline): SGHAT, FQNNGV. Trimming at V came to 3 bases and at J to 7 bases, leaving 7 bases not matched to a gene. The DNA of the CDR3 is TGTGCCAGCAGCTTGGACAGGGTTGCCGGTGGCTACACCTTC. Its translation: CASSLDRVAGGYTF.

Only a few counts were recorded for this clonotype. The V gene is TRBV29-1, the J gene TRBJ1-4; D may be TRBD1 (6 bases). The CDR3 is 14 amino acids. The germline V and J ends were trimmed by 1 base and 7 bases, with 13 bases remaining between them. Germline-derived CDR1 and CDR2 are SQVTM and ANQGSEA. CDR3 bases: TGCAGCGTTGAAGGCGGGGGCTCGGGTGAAAAACTGTTTTTT. Protein product: CSVEGGGSGEKLFF. The whole variable domain, remainder taken from reference TRBV29-1 and TRBJ1-4, is SAVISQKPSRDICQRGTSLTIQCQVDSQVTMMFWYRQQPGQSLTLIATANQGSEATYESGFVIDKFPISRPNLTFSTLTVSNMSPEDSSIYLCSVEGGGSGEKLFFGSGTQLSVL.